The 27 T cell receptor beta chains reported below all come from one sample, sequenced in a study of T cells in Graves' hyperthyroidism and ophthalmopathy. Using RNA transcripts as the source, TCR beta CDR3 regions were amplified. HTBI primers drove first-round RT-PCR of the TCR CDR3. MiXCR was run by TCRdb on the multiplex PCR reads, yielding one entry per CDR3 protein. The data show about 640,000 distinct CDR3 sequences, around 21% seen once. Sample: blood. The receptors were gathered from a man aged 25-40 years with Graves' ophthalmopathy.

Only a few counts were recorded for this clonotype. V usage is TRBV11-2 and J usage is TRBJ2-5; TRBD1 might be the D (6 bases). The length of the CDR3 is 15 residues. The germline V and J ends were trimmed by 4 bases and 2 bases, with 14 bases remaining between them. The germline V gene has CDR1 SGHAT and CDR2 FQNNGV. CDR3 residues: CASSSHGTIQETQYF. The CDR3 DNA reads TGTGCCAGCAGCTCCCATGGGACAATACAAGAGACCCAGTACTTC.

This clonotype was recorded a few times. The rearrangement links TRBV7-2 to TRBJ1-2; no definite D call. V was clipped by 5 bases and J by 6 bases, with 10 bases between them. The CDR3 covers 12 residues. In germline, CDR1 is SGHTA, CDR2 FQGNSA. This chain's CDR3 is CASSLPHDGYTF. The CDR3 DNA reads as TGTGCCAGCAGCCTACCACATGATGGCTACACCTTC.

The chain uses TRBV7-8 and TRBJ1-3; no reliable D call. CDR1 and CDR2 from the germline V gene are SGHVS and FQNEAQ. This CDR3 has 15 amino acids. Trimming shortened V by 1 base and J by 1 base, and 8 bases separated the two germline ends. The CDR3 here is CASSLVWESGNTIYF. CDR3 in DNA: TGTGCCAGCAGCTTAGTCTGGGAGTCTGGAAACACCATATATTTT.

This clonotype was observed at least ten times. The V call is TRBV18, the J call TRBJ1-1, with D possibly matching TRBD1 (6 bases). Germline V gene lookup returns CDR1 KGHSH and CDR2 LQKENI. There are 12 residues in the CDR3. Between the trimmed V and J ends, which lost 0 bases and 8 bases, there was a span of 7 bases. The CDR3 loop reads CASSPPGTEAFF. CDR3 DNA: TGTGCCAGCTCACCACCTGGGACAGAAGCTTTCTTT.

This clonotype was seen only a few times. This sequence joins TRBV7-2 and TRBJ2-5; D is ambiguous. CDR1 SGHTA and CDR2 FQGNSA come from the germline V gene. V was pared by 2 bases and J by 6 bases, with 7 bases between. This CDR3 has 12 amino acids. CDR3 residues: CASSLNGKTQYF. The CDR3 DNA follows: TGTGCCAGCAGCTTAAACGGAAAGACCCAGTACTTC.

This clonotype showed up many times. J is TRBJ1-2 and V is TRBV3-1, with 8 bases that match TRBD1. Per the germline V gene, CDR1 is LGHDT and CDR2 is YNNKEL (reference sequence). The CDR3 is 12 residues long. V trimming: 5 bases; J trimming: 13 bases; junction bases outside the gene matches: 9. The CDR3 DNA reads TGTGCCAGCAGCGAAGGGACAGGAGGATGCACCTTC. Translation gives CASSEGTGGCTF.

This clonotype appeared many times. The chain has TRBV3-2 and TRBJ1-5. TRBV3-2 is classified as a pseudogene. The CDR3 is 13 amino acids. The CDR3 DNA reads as TGTGCCAGCAGCACGGACCTCAATCAGCCCCAGCATTTT. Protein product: CASSTDLNQPQHF.

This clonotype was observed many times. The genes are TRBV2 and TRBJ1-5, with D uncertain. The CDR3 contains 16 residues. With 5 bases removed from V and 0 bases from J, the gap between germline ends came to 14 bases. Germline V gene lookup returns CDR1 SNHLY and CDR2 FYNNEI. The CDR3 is CASSRQGLGSNQPQHF. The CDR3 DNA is TGTGCCAGCAGTAGACAAGGCCTAGGTAGCAATCAGCCCCAGCATTTT. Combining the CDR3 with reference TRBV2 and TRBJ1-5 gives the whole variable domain EPEVTQTPSHQVTQMGQEVILRCVPISNHLYFYWYRQILGQKVEFLVSFYNNEISEKSEIFDDQFSVERPDGSNFTLKIRSTKLEDSAMYFCASSRQGLGSNQPQHFGDGTRLSIL.

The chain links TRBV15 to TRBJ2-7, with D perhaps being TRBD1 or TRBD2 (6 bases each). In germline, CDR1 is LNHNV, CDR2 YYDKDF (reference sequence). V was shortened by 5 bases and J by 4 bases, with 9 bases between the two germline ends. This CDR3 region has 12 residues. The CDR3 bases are TGTGCCACCAGCGGGGGGCCTTACGAGCAGTACTTC. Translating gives CATSGGPYEQYF.

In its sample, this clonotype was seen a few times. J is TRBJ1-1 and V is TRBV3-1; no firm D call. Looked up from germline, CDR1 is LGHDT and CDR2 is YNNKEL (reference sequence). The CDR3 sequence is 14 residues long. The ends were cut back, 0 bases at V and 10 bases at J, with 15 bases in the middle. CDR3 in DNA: TGTGCCAGCAGCCAAGATTTTATGGCAGCTCTAGCTTTCTTT. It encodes CASSQDFMAALAFF.

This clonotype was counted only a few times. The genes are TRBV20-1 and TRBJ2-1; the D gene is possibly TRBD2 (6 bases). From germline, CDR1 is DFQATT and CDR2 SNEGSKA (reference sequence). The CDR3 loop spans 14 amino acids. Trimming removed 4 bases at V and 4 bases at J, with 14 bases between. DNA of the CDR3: TGCAGTGCTATCCGCGGGGCTGATTACAATGAGCAGTTCTTC. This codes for CSAIRGADYNEQFF.

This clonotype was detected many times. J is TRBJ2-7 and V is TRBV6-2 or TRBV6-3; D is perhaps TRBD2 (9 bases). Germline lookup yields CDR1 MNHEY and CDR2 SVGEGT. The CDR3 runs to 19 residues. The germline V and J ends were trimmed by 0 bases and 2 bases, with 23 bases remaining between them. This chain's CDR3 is CASSYSTGETASGTYEQYF. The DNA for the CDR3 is TGTGCCAGCAGTTACTCGACAGGGGAAACGGCTAGCGGGACCTACGAGCAGTACTTC.

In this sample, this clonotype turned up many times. CDR3 nucleotide sequence: TGTGCCAGCAGCTTAAGTCAGGTAAACACTGAAGCTTTCTTT. It is translated as CASSLSQVNTEAFF. V and J are TRBV11-2 and TRBJ1-1; D remains ambiguous. The germline V gene has CDR1 SGHAT and CDR2 FQNNGV. Trimming pared 2 bases from V and 2 bases from J, leaving 9 bases between. CDR3 length equals 14 residues.

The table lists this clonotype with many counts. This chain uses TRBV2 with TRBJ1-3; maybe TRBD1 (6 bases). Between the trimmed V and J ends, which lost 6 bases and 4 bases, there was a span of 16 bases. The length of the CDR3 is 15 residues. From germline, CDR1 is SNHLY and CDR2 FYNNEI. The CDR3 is CASRMDSIGGNTIYF. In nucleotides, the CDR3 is TGTGCCAGCAGGATGGACAGCATCGGGGGAAACACCATATATTTT.

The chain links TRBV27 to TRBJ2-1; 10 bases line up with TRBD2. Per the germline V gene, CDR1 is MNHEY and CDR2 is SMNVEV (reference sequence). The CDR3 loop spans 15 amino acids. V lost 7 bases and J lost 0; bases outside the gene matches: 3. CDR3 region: CASKAGGSSYNEQFF. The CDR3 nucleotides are TGTGCCAGCAAAGCGGGAGGGAGCTCCTACAATGAGCAGTTCTTC.

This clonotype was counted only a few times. The CDR3 region has the DNA TGTGCCAGCAGCGTAGAATCACGCCCCGTGGGGACCCAGTACTTC. This sequence encodes CASSVESRPVGTQYF. The V and J genes are TRBV9 and TRBJ2-5; D gene ambiguous. The V gene lost 0 bases and the J gene lost 7 bases, with 16 bases spanning the gap. The CDR3 has 15 residues. From germline, CDR1 is SGDLS and CDR2 YYNGEE.

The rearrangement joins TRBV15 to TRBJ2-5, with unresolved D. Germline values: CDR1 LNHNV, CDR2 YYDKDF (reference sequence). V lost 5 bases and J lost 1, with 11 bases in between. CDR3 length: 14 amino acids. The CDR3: CATSFYRTQETQYF. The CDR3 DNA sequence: TGTGCCACCAGCTTCTATCGGACCCAAGAGACCCAGTACTTC.

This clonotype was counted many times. The CDR3 nucleotides are TGTGCCAGCTCACCGCCAGAATACACAGATACGCAGTATTTT. As protein: CASSPPEYTDTQYF. The chain combines TRBV18 with TRBJ2-3; no reliable D call. V lost 3 bases and J lost 2, with 9 bases in between. CDR1 and CDR2 from the germline V gene are KGHSH and LQKENI. The CDR3 runs to 14 residues.

This chain's CDR3 is CASSLKVTVNEKLFF. CDR3 nucleotide sequence: TGTGCCAGCAGCTTAAAGGTGACGGTGAATGAAAAACTGTTTTTT. J is TRBJ1-4 and V is TRBV13; no firm D call. Trimming cost V 2 bases and J 5 bases, with 12 bases left between them. The length of the CDR3 is 15 residues. CDR1 PRHDT and CDR2 FYEKMQ come from the germline V gene (reference sequence).

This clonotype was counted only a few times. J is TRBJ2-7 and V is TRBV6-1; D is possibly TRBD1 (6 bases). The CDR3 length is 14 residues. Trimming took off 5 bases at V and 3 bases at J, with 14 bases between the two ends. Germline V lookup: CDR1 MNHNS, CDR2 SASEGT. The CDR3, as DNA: TGTGCCAGCAGTATCCGGGACACCTACTACGAGCAGTACTTC. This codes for CASSIRDTYYEQYF.

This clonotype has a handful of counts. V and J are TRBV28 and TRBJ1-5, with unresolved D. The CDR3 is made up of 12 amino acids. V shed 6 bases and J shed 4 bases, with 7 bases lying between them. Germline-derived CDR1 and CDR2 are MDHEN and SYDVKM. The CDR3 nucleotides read TGTGCCAGCAGGTCCGAGAATCAGCCCCAGCATTTT. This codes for CASRSENQPQHF.

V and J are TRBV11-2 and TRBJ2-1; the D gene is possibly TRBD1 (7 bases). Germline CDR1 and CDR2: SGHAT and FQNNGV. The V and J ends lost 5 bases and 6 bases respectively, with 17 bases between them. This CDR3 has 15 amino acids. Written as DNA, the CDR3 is TGTGCCAGCAGCGACCAGGGGGAGGACCCCAATGAGCAGTTCTTC. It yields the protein CASSDQGEDPNEQFF.

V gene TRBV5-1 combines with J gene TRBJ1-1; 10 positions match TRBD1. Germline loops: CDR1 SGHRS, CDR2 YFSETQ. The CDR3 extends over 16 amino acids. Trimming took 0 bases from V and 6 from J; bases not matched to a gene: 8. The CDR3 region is CASSLAVPGTGAEAFF. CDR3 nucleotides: TGCGCCAGCAGCTTGGCCGTCCCCGGGACAGGGGCTGAAGCTTTCTTT.

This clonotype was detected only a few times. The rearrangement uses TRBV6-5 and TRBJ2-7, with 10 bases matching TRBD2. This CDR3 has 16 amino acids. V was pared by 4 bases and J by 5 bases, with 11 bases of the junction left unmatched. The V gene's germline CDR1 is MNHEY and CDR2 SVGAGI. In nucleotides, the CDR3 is TGTGCCAGCAGTTCTTCTAGCGGGAGTCGGTTCCACGAGCAGTACTTC. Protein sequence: CASSSSSGSRFHEQYF.

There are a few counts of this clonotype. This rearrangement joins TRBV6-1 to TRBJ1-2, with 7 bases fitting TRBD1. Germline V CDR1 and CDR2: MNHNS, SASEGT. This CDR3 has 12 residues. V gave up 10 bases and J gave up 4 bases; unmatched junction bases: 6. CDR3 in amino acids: CAIGEGAYGYTF. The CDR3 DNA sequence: TGTGCCATCGGTGAGGGGGCCTATGGCTACACCTTC.

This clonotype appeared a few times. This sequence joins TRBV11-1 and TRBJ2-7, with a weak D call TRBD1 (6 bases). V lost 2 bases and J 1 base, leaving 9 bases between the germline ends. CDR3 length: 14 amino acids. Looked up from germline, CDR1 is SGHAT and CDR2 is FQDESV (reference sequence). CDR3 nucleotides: TGTGCCAGCAGCTTACAGGACAGTTCCTACGAGCAGTACTTC. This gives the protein CASSLQDSSYEQYF.

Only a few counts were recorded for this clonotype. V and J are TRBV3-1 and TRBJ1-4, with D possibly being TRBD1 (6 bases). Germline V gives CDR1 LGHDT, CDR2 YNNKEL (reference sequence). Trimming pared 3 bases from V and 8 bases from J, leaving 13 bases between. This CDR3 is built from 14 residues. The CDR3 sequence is CASSHGQRGEKLFF. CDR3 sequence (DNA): TGTGCCAGCAGCCATGGACAGAGGGGAGAAAAACTGTTTTTT.